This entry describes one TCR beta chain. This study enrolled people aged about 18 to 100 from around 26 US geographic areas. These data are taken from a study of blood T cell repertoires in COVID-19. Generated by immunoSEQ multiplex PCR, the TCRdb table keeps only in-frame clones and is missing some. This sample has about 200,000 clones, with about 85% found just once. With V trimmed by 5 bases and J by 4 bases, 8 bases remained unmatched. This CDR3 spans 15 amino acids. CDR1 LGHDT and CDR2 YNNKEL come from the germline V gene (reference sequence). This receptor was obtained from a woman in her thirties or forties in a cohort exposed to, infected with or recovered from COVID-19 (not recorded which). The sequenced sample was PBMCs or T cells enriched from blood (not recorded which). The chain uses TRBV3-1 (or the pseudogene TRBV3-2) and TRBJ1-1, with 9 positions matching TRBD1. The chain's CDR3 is CASSTIPDRGTEAFF. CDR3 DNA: TGTGCCAGCAGCACCATCCCGGACAGGGGCACTGAAGCTTTCTTT.